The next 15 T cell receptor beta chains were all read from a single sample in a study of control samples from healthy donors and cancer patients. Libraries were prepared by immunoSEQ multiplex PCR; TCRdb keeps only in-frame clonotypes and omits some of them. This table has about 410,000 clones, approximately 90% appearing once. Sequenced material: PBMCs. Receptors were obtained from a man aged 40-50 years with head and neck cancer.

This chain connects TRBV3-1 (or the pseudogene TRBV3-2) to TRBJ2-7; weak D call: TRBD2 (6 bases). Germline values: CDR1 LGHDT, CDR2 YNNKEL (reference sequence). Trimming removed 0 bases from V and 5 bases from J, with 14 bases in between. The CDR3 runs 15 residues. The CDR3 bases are TGTGCCAGCAGCCAAGATGGGGGGTTGGGAGACGAGCAGTACTTC. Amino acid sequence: CASSQDGGLGDEQYF.

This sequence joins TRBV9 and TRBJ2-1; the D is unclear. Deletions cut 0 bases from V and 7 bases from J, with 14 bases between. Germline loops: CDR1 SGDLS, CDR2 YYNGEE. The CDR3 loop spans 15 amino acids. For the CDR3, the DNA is TGTGCCAGCAGCGTAGGTTCAGACCCCAGGAATGAGCAGTTCTTC. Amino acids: CASSVGSDPRNEQFF.

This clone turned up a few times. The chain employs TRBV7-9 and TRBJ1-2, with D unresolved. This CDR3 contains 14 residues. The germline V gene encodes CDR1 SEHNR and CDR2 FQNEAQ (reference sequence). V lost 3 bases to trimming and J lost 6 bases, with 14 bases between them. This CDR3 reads CASSLGILPDGYTF. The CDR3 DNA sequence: TGTGCCAGCAGCTTGGGAATACTCCCAGATGGCTACACCTTC. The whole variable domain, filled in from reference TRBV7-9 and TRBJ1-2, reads DTGVSQNPRHKITKRGQNVTFRCDPISEHNRLYWYRQTLGQGPEFLTYFQNEAQLEKSRLLSDRFSAERPKGSFSTLEIQRTEQGDSAMYLCASSLGILPDGYTFGSGTRLTVV.

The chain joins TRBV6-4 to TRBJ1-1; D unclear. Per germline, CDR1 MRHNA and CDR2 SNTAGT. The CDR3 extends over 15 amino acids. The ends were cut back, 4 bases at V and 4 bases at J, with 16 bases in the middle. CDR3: CASSAYFSVGTEAFF. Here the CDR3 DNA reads TGTGCCAGCAGTGCTTATTTTTCCGTAGGCACTGAAGCTTTCTTT.

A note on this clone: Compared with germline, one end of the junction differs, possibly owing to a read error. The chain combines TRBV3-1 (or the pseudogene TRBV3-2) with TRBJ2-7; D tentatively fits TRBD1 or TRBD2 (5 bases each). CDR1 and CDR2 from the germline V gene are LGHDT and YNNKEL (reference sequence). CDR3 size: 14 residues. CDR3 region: CASSPGTLTVEPYF. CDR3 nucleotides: TGTGCCAGCAGCCCCGGGACCCTCACGGTTGAGCCGTACTTC.

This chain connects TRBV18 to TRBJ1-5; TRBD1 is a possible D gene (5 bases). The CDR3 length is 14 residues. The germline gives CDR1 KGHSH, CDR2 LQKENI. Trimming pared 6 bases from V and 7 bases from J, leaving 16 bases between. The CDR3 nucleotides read TGTGCCAGCTCGCTGTGGGACCGGGACCAGCCCCAGCATTTT. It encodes CASSLWDRDQPQHF.

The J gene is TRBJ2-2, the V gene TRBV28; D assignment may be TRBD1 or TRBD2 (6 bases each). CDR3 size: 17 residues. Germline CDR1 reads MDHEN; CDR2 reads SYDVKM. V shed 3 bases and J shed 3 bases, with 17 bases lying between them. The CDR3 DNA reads TGTGCCAGCAGTTTCCCCCGGGGGCGGGACTACACCGGGGAGCTGTTTTTT. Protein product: CASSFPRGRDYTGELFF. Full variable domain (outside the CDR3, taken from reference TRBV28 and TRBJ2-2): DVKVTQSSRYLVKRTGEKVFLECVQDMDHENMFWYRQDPGLGLRLIYFSYDVKMKEKGDIPEGYSVSREKKERFSLILESASTNQTSMYLCASSFPRGRDYTGELFFGEGSRLTVL.

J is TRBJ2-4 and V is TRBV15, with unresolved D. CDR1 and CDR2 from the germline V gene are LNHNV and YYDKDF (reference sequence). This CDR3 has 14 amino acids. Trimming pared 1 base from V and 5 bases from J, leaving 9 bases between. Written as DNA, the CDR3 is TGTGCCACCAGCAGAGGGAACAGAGAAAACATTCAGTACTTC. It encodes CATSRGNRENIQYF.

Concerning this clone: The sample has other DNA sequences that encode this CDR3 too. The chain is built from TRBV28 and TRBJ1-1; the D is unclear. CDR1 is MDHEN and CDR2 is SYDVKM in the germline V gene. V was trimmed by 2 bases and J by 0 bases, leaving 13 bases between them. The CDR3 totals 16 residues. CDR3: CASSLGGIGMNTEAFF. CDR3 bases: TGTGCCAGCAGTTTAGGTGGTATCGGTATGAACACTGAAGCTTTCTTT.

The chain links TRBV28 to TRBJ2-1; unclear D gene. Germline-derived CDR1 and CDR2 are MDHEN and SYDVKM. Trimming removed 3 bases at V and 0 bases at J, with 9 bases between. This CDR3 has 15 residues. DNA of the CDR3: TGTGCCAGCAGTTTTTTGACCAACTCCTACAATGAGCAGTTCTTC. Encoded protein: CASSFLTNSYNEQFF.

CDR3 in amino acids: CASSKGGRNLGKGEKLFF. The CDR3 DNA sequence: TGTGCCAGCAGCAAAGGGGGCAGGAATTTAGGGAAGGGTGAAAAACTGTTTTTT. This chain connects TRBV21-1 to TRBJ1-4; the DNA was not used to check the table's D call, TRBD1. TRBV21-1 is designated a pseudogene. This CDR3 is built from 18 residues.

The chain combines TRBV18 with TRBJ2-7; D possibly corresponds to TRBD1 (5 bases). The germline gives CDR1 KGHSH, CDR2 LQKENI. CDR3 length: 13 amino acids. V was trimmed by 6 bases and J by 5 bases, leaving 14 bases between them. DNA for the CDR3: TGTGCCAGCTCCGAGCAGGGTTACGACGAGCAGTACTTC. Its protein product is CASSEQGYDEQYF.

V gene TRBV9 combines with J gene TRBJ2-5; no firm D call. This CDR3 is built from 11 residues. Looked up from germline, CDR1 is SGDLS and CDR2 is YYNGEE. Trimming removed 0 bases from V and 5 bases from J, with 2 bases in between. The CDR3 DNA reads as TGTGCCAGCAGCGTAGAGGAGACCCAGTACTTC. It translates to CASSVEETQYF.

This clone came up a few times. The CDR3 bases are TGTGCCATCAGCAGAGCAAGCTCTGAAGCTTTCTTT. As protein: CAISRASSEAFF. The V call is TRBV10-3, the J call TRBJ1-1; no definite D call. Trimming stripped 6 bases from V and 6 bases from J, with 11 bases between. The CDR3 consists of 12 residues. The V gene's germline CDR1 is ENHRY and CDR2 SYGVKD.

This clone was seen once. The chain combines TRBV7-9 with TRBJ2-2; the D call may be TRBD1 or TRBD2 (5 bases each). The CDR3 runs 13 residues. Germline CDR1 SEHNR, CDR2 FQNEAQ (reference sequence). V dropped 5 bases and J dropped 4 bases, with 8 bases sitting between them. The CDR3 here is CASSRDGTGELFF. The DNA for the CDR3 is TGTGCCAGCAGCCGGGACGGCACCGGGGAGCTGTTTTTT.